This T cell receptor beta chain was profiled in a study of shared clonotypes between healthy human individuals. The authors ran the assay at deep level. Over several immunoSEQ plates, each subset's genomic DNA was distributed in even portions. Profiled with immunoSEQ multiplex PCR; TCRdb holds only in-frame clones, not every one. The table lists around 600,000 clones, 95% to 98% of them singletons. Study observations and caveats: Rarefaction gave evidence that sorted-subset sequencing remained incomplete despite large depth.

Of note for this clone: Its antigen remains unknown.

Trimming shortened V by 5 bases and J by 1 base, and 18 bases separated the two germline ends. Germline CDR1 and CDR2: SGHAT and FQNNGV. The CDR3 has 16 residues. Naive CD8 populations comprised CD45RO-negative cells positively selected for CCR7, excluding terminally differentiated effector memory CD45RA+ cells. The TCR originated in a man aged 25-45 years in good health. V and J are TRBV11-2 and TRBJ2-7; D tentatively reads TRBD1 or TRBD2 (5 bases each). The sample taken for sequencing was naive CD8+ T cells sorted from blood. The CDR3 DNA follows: TGTGCCAGCAGCACCCCGACCGGGACCTCTTCCTACGAGCAGTACTTC. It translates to CASSTPTGTSSYEQYF.